A selection of T cell receptor beta chains follows, all from one sample in a study of beta chain features in type 1 diabetes. The table came from immunoSEQ multiplex PCR; TCRdb's copy has only in-frame clones and leaves some out. The sample has hundreds of thousands of clones, approximately 31% seen once; the top ten hold roughly 0.066%. Sequencing was done on a sample of naive CD4+ T cells from blood. These receptors were collected from a man between 18 and 35 years old in good health. Both conserved end residues are part of each CDR3. The D gene is left open where the match is weak. Only part of the rows carry a size: once, few, many, or a class if the clone is expanded.

size: few
J: TRBJ2-4
D: -
V: TRBV14
CDR3: CASSQGSSLAKNIQYF
DNA: TGTGCCAGCAGCCAAGGGTCCAGCCTAGCCAAAAACATTCAGTACTTC

size: few
J: TRBJ2-2
D: -
V: TRBV9
CDR3: CASSGPWDTGELFF
DNA: TGTGCCAGCAGCGGCCCCTGGGACACCGGGGAGCTGTTTTTT

size: -
J: TRBJ1-5
D: TRBD1
V: TRBV30
CDR3: CAWRGTGGQPQHF
DNA: TGTGCCTGGAGAGGGACAGGTGGACAGCCCCAGCATTTT

size: -
J: TRBJ2-3
D: -
V: TRBV5-1
CDR3: CASSSLQGQTDTQYF
DNA: TGCGCCAGCAGCTCGTTACAGGGCCAGACAGATACGCAGTATTTT

size: few
J: TRBJ1-1
D: TRBD1
V: TRBV29-1
CDR3: CSVSGTGDGAFF
DNA: TGCAGCGTCTCCGGGACAGGGGACGGAGCTTTCTTT

size: few
J: TRBJ2-3
D: TRBD1
V: TRBV29-1
CDR3: CSARQGPSPDTQYF
DNA: TGCAGCGCCCGACAGGGACCTAGCCCTGATACGCAGTATTTT

size: -
J: TRBJ2-7
D: -
V: TRBV30
CDR3: CAWSGTYEQYF
DNA: TGTGCCTGGAGTGGGACGTACGAGCAGTACTTC

size: few
J: TRBJ1-1
D: -
V: TRBV30
CDR3: CAWSPPRAGVAEAFF
DNA: TGTGCCTGGAGTCCACCCCGGGCAGGCGTTGCTGAAGCTTTCTTT

size: few
J: TRBJ1-5
D: -
V: TRBV5-4
CDR3: CASSQEWQGNQPQHF
DNA: TGTGCCAGCAGCCAAGAGTGGCAGGGCAATCAGCCCCAGCATTTT

size: -
J: TRBJ1-5
D: -
V: TRBV18
CDR3: CASSPQQGINQPQHF
DNA: TGTGCCAGCTCACCACAACAGGGTATCAATCAGCCCCAGCATTTT

size: -
J: TRBJ2-7
D: -
V: TRBV7-2
CDR3: CASSSTTLYEQYF
DNA: TGTGCCAGCAGCTCAACGACACTCTACGAGCAGTACTTC

size: once
J: TRBJ2-1
D: TRBD2
V: TRBV7-2
CDR3: CASSRGLAGAINEQFF
DNA: TGTGCCAGCAGCCGGGGACTAGCGGGAGCAATCAATGAGCAGTTCTTC

size: -
J: TRBJ2-1
D: TRBD2
V: TRBV7-2
CDR3: CASSQGLAGGPRNEQFF
DNA: TGCGCCAGCAGCCAGGGACTAGCGGGAGGGCCTCGGAATGAGCAGTTCTTC

size: -
J: TRBJ1-5
D: -
V: TRBV30
CDR3: CAWSVDYNQPQHF
DNA: TGTGCCTGGAGTGTCGATTACAATCAGCCCCAGCATTTT

size: -
J: TRBJ2-7
D: -
V: TRBV18
CDR3: CASSPPTGEQYF
DNA: TGTGCCAGCTCACCACCGACGGGGGAGCAGTACTTC